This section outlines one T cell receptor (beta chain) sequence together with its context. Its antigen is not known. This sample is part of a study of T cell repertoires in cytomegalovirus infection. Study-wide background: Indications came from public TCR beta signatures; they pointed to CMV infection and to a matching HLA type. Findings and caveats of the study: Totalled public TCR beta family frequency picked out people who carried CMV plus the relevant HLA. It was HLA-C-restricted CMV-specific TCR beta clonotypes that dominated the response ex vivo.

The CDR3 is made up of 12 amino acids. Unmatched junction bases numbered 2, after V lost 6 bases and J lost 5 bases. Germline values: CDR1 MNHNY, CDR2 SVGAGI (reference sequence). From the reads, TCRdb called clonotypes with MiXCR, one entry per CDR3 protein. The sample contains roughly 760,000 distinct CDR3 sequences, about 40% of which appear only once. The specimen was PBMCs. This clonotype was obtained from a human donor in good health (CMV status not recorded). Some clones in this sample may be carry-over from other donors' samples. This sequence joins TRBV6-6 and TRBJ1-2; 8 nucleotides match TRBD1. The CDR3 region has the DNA TGTGCCAGCAGGAGGACAGGGTATGGCTACACCTTC. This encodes CASRRTGYGYTF.